This paragraph reports one TCR beta chain. The antigen is unknown. As to time point: newly diagnosed GD, antithyroid drugs for less than 3 months. Researchers made the TCR library from RNA that was extracted from PBMCs. These data originate in a study of regulatory T cells in long-lasting Graves disease. Findings and caveats of the study: Among samples with persistent disease, TRBV28, TRBJ1-2 and TRBJ2-5 were favored.

Libraries of TCR beta came from iRepertoire HTBI primers plus Arm-PCR of CDR3 regions. TCRdb itself ran the multiplex PCR reads through MiXCR, one entry per CDR3 protein. The sample gives roughly 510,000 distinct CDR3 sequences, approximately 16% of which show up once; around 12% is in the top ten. This CDR3 comprises 15 residues. The germline CDR1 and CDR2 sequences are MGHRA and YSYEKL. The J segment lost 5 bases and the V segment lost 0 bases, leaving 5 bases of the junction unmatched. The data also belong to a second study, concerning T cells in Graves' hyperthyroidism and ophthalmopathy. That report adds: Newly diagnosed hyperthyroidism patients aged 18 to 65 years had disease lasting under 2 months.

This sample comprised peripheral blood mononuclear cells (PBMCs), obtained at new diagnosis, from a patient treated with antithyroid drugs. V is TRBV4-1 and J is TRBJ2-5; 8 bases map to TRBD2. The clonotype was recovered from a young man with Graves disease. The DNA of the CDR3 is TGCGCCAGCAGCCAAGATACGACTAGCGCGGAGACCCAGTACTTC. It codes for CASSQDTTSAETQYF.